This entry is about one T cell receptor (beta chain). This CDR3 region has 16 residues. With 3 bases clipped from V and 4 bases from J, the junction kept 9 bases outside the gene matches. In germline, CDR1 is SNHLY, CDR2 FYNNEI. MiXCR was run by TCRdb on the 5' RACE reads, yielding one entry per CDR3 protein. The sample consists of approximately 160,000 distinct CDR3 sequences, 9.3% of them appearing once. The sample is drawn from a study of T cells after yellow fever vaccination. This chain connects TRBV2 to TRBJ2-7; 10 nucleotides match TRBD1. The material sequenced was CD8+ T cells sorted from PBMCs, taken 45 days after the yellow fever booster vaccination. This receptor was obtained from a man between 18 and 35 years old who received the YFV17D yellow fever vaccine. The CDR3 DNA is TGTGCCAGCAGTGAGGGGACAGGGGTTACCCATTACGAGCAGTACTTC. This gives the protein CASSEGTGVTHYEQYF.